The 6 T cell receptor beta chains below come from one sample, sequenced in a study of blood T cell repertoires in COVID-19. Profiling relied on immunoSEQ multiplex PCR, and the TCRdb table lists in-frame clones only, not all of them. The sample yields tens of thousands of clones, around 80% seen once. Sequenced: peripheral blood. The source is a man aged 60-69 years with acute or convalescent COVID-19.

CDR3 sequence (DNA): TGTGCCACCAGTGACAATACAGGGAAGGGGAACACTGAAGCTTTCTTT. Its protein is CATSDNTGKGNTEAFF. V is TRBV24-1 and J is TRBJ1-1; D may be TRBD1 (6 bases). The CDR3 extends over 16 amino acids. Trimming left V 4 bases short and J 1 base short, with 15 bases between. Germline loops: CDR1 KGHDR, CDR2 SFDVKD.

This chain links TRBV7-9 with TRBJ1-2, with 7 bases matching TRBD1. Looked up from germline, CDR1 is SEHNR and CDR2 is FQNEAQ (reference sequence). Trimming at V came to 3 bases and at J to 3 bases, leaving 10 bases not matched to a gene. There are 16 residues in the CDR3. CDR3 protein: CASSLGEGAGDYGYTF. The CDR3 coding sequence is TGTGCCAGCAGCTTGGGAGAGGGGGCTGGGGACTATGGCTACACCTTC.

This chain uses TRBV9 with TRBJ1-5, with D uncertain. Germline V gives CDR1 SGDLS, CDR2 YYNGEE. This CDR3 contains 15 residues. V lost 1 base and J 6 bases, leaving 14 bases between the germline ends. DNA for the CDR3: TGTGCCAGCAGCGTATCCGGGGTCCCTTCTCAGCCCCAGCATTTT. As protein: CASSVSGVPSQPQHF.

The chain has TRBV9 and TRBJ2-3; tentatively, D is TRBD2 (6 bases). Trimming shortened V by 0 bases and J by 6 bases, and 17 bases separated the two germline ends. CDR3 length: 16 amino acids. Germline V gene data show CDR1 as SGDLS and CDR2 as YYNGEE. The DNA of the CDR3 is TGTGCCAGCAGCGTAGGAGGGACTCCCGTTGTGGATACGCAGTATTTT. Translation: CASSVGGTPVVDTQYF.

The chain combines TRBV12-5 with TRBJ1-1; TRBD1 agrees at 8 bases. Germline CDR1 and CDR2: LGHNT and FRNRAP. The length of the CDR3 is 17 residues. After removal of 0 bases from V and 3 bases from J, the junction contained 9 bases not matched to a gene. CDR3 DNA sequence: TGTGCTAGTGGTTTGGTACTGCAGGGGGCCTTCGACACTGAAGCTTTCTTT. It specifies CASGLVLQGAFDTEAFF.

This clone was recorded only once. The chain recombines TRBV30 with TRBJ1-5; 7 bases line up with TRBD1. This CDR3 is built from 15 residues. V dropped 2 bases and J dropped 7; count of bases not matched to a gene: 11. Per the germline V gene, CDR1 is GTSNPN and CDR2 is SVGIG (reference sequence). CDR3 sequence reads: CAWSRGTGARQPQHF. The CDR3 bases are TGTGCCTGGAGTAGGGGAACAGGGGCTAGACAGCCCCAGCATTTT.